This T cell receptor beta chain was retrieved from a study of T cell responses to AZD1222 COVID-19 vaccine. The V gene's germline CDR1 is SEHNR and CDR2 FQNEAQ (reference sequence). The CDR3 is 14 residues long. V gave up 3 bases and J gave up 2 bases, with 10 bases separating them. Regarding the study as a whole: Targeting of unmutated variant regions was reportedly seen in nearly half of spike-specific TCRs. Two AZD1222 doses significantly raised spike-specific TCR breadth and depth over controls.

The method was immunoSEQ multiplex PCR; TCRdb's version includes in-frame clones alone and lacks a portion of them. The sample contains 150,000 or so clones, around 90% of which appear only once. Of note for this clone: Its antigen is undetermined.

The source is an adult in good health. Here the sequenced sample was peripheral blood, taken on day 0 of AZD1222 vaccination. V and J are TRBV7-9 and TRBJ1-2; TRBD1 might be the D (6 bases). The CDR3 DNA follows: TGTGCCAGCAGCTTCCTCACAGGGAACTATGGCTACACCTTC. Translated, it gives CASSFLTGNYGYTF.